This T cell receptor beta chain originates from a study of shared clonotypes between healthy human individuals. Study-wide results and limits: Genetic and exposure-history diversity was limited by the few donors. Tissue TCR repertoires likely differ from these blood-only repertoires.

This CDR3 region has 15 residues. Per germline, CDR1 GTSNPN and CDR2 SVGIG (reference sequence). After removal of 3 bases from V and 5 bases from J, the junction contained 10 bases not matched to a gene. Original analysis: ImmunoSEQ sequences covered only the junction and lacked quality scores; filtering therefore differed. TCRdb's copy holds only in-frame clones and misses some; the assay was immunoSEQ multiplex PCR. V, J and clone size are taken as reported in that table, and D and trimming were inferred from the DNA itself. The data contain about 730,000 clones, over 60% of them singletons. The study drew all its donors from Caucasian adults living in Nashville, Tennessee. As concerns this clone: What it binds is not known.

The sequence came from a woman aged 30 to 39 in good health. This chain connects TRBV30 to TRBJ2-3; 8 nucleotides line up with TRBD2. Source material: memory CD4+ T cells sorted from blood. This sample's subset: CD45RA-negative fraction. The CDR3 DNA is TGTGCCTGGAGCGCTCGGGGGACTAGGCAAGATACGCAGTATTTT. This translates into CAWSARGTRQDTQYF.